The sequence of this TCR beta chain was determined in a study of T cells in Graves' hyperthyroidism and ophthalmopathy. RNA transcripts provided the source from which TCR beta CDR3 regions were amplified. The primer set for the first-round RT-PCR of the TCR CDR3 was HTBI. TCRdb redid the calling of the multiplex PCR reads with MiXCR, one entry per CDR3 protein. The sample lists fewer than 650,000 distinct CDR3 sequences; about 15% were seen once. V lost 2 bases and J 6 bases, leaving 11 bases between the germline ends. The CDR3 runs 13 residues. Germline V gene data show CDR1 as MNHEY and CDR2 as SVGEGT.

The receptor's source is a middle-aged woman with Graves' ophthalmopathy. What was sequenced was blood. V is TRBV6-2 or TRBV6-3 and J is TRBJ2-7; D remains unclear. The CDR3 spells CASSYRRPSEQYF. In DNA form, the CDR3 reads TGTGCCAGCAGTTACCGGCGACCGAGCGAGCAGTACTTC.